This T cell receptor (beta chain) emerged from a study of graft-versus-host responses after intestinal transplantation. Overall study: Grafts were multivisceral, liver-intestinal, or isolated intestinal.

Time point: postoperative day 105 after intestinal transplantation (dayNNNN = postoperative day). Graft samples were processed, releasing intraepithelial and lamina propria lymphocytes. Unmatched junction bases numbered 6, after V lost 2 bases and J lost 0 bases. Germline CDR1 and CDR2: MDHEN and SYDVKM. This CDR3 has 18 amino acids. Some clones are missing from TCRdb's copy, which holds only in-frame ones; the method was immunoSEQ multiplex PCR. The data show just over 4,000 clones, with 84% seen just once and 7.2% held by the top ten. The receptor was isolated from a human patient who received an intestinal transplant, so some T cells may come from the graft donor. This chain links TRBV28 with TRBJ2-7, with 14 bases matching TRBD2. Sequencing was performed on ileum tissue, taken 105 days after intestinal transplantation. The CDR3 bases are TGTGCCAGCAGTTTAAGACTAGCGGGAGGGCAAGGCTCCTACGAGCAGTACTTC. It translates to CASSLRLAGGQGSYEQYF.